This T cell receptor (beta chain) was recorded in a study of OX40 agonist ivuxolimab in advanced cancers. Concerning this clone itself: Its matching antigen is unknown.

Data came from immunoSEQ multiplex PCR; TCRdb stores just in-frame clones and leaves some out. The table shows tens of thousands of clones, with more than 85% occurring only once. The CDR3 spans 11 residues. Germline CDR1 SQVTM, CDR2 ANQGSEA. The V gene lost 7 bases and the J gene lost 5 bases, with 12 bases spanning the gap. Study results and caveats: Also showing low normalized T-cell clonal expansion were some of the nonresponders. Among T cells, CD8+ cells averaged more expanded clones than CD4+ cells. Clonal expansion by week 6 occurred in CD4+ and CD8+ blood T cells (at 0.1 to 3.0 mg/kg).

This TCR came from an adult with an advanced solid tumor such as melanoma, head and neck, liver or kidney cancer. The material was CD4+ or CD8+ T cells sorted from blood, obtained in a trial of the OX40 agonist ivuxolimab. The chain employs TRBV29-1 and TRBJ2-7; no definite D call. This CDR3 is CSGQGGHEQYF. The CDR3 DNA sequence: TGCAGCGGGCAAGGTGGCCACGAGCAGTACTTC.